Listed here is a single T cell receptor beta chain. This CDR3 comprises 13 residues. Germline V lookup: CDR1 LNHDA, CDR2 SQIVND (reference sequence). V was cut by 6 bases and J by 3 bases, with 9 bases left in between. The data belong to a study of blood T cell repertoires in COVID-19. Study-wide background: COVID-19 samples from acute and convalescent phases originated in the United States, Italy and Spain. PBMCs, B-cell-depleted T cells, or T cells were the source of the cDNA or gDNA that made up the material.

Per the original methods: Estimation of nucleated cell counts was performed using reference gene primer amplification. Only in-frame clones appear in the TCRdb table, and some are missing; sequencing was by immunoSEQ multiplex PCR. V and J calls and clone size are those listed in that table; D and trimming were worked out from the DNA. The top ten hold about 4% of the sample, which has roughly 36,000 clones, 85% to 90% seen once. The TCR comes from a man aged 55 to 70 with acute or convalescent COVID-19. The specimen sequenced was peripheral blood. The rearrangement uses TRBV19 and TRBJ1-5; D is perhaps TRBD1 (5 bases). In DNA, the CDR3 is TGTGCCAGTAGAGACAGAGACAATCAGCCCCAGCATTTT. Its translation: CASRDRDNQPQHF.